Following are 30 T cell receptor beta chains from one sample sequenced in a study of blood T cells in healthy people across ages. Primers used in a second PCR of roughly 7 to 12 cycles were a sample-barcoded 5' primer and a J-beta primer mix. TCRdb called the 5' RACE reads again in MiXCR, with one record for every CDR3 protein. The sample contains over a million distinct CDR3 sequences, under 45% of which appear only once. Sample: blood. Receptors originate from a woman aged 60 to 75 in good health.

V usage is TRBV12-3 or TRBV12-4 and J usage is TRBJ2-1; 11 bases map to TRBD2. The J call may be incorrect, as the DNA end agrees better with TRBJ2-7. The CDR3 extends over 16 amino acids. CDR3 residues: CASSRRGTSGYNEQYF. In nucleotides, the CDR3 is TGTGCCAGCAGTAGGAGAGGGACTAGCGGATACAATGAGCAGTACTTC.

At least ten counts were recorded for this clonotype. The CDR3 bases are TGCGCCAGCAGCCAAGATGGGTCGGGCAGGGGGATCACTGAAGCTTTCTTT. Translating it yields CASSQDGSGRGITEAFF. The chain employs TRBV4-1 and TRBJ1-1; 7 bases match TRBD1. This CDR3 has 17 amino acids. Germline assignment: CDR1 MGHRA and CDR2 YSYEKL. Trimming removed 0 bases from V and 4 bases from J; junction bases left unmatched: 11.

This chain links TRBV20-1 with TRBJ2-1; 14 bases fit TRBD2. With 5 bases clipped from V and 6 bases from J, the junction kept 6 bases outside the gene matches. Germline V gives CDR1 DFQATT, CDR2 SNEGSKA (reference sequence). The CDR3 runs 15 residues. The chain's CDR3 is CSARWTSGRSNEQFF. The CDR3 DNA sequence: TGCAGTGCTCGCTGGACTAGCGGGAGGAGCAATGAGCAGTTCTTC.

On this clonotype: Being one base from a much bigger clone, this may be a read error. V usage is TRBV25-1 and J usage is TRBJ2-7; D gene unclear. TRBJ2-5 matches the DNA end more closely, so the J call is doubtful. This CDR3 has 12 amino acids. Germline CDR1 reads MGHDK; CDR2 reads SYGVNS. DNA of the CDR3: TGTGCCAGCAGTGAATATACGGAGACCCAGTACTTC. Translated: CASSEYTETQYF.

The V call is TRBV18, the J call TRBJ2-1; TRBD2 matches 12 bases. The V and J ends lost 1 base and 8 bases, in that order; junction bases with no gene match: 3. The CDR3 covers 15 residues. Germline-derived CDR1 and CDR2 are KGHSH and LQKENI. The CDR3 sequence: CASSPRLAGDDEQFF. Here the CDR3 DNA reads TGTGCCAGCTCACCACGACTAGCGGGAGATGATGAGCAGTTCTTC.

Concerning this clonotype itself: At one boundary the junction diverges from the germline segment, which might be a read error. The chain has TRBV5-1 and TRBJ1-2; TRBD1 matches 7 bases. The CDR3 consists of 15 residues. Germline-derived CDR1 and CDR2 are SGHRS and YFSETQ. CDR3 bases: TGCGCCAGCAGTTTGGCGGGACAGCGAAACTATGGCTACACCTTC. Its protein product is CASSLAGQRNYGYTF.

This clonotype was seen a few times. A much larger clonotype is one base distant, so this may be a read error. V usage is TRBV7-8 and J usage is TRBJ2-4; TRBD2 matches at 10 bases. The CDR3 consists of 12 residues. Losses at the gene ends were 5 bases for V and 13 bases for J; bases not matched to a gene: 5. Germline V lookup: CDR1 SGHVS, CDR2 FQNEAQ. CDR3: CASSPSSGRQYF. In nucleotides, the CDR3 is TGTGCCAGCAGCCCATCTAGCGGGAGACAGTACTTC.

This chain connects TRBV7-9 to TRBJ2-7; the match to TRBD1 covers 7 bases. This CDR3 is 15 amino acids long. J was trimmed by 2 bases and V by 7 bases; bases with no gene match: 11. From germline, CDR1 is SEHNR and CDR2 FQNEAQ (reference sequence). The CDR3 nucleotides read TGTGCCAGCAATAAAGGTGGGACAGCGGCCTACGAGCAGTACTTC. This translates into CASNKGGTAAYEQYF.

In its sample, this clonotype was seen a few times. In nucleotides, the CDR3 is TGTGCCAGCAGTCCTAGCAGGGGAGCCCTACTCGAGCAGTACTTC. Its translation is CASSPSRGALLEQYF. V is TRBV9 and J is TRBJ2-7; D possibly corresponds to TRBD1 (6 bases). The germline V and J ends were trimmed by 5 bases and 6 bases, with 21 bases remaining between them. The CDR3 runs 15 residues. Germline V gene data show CDR1 as SGDLS and CDR2 as YYNGEE.

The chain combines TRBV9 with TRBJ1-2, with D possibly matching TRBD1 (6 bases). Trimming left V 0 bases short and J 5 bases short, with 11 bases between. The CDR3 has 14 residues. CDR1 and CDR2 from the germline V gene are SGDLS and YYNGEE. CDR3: CASSVGADSYGYTF. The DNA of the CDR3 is TGTGCCAGCAGCGTAGGGGCGGACAGTTATGGCTACACCTTC.

The CDR3 coding sequence is TGTGCCAGCAGTGAATCCGGCAGGGGGAGGACTTACGAGCAGTACTTC. Translating it yields CASSESGRGRTYEQYF. This chain connects TRBV25-1 to TRBJ2-7, with a tentative D call TRBD1 (7 bases). This CDR3 contains 16 residues. The germline V gene encodes CDR1 MGHDK and CDR2 SYGVNS. Trimming pared 1 base from V and 4 bases from J, leaving 17 bases between.

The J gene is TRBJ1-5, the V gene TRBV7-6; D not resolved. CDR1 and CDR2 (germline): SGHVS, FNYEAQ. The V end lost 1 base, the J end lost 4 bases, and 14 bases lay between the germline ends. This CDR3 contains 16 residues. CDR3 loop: CASSLGGRGSNQPQHF. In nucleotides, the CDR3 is TGTGCCAGCAGCTTAGGTGGCCGGGGATCAAATCAGCCCCAGCATTTT.

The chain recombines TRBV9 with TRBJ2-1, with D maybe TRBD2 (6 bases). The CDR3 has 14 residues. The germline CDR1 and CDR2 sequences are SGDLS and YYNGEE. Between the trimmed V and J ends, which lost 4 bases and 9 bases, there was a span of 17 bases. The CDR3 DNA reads TGTGCCAGCAGCAAGGGACTGCCTGGCTCTGAGCAGTTCTTC. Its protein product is CASSKGLPGSEQFF.

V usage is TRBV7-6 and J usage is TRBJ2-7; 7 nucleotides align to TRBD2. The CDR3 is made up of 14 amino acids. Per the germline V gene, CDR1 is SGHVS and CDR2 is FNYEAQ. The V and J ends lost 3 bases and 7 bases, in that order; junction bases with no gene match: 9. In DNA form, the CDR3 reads TGTGCCAGCAGCTTCGATGGGAGGGCAGGAGAGCAGTACTTC. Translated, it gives CASSFDGRAGEQYF.

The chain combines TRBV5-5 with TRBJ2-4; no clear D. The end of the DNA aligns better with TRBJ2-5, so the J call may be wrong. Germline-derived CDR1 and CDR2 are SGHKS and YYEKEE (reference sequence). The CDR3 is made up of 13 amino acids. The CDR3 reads CASSPPKQETQYF. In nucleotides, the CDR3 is TGTGCCAGCAGCCCCCCAAAACAAGAGACCCAGTACTTC.

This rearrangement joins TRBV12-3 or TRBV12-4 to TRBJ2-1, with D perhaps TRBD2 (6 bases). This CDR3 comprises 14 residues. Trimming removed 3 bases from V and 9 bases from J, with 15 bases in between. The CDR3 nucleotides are TGTGCCAGCAGTTTTCTCATGCGGGGTGGTGAGCAGTTCTTC. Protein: CASSFLMRGGEQFF.

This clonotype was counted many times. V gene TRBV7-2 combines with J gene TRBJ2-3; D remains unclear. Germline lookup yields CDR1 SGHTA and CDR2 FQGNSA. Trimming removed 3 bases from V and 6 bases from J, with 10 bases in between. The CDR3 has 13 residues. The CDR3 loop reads CASSFSGLDTQYF. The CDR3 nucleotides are TGTGCCAGCAGCTTTTCCGGTTTGGATACGCAGTATTTT.

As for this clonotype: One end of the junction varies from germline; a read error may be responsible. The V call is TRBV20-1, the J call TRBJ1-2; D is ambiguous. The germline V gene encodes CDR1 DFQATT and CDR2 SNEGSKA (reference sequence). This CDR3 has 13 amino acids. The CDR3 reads CSASTAVNYGHTF. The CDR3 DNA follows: TGCAGTGCTAGCACAGCCGTTAACTATGGCCACACCTTC.

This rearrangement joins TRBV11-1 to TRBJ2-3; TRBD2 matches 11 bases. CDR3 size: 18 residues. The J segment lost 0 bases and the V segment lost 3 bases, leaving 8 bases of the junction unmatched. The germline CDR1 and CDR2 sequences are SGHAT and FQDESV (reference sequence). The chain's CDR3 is CASSLVAGGLPSTDTQYF. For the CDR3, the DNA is TGTGCCAGCAGCTTGGTAGCGGGAGGGCTACCTAGCACAGATACGCAGTATTTT.

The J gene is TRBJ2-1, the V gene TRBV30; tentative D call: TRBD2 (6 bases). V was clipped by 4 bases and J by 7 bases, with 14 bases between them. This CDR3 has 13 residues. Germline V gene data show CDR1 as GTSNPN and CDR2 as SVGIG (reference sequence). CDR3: CAWKGLARNEQFF. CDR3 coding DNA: TGTGCCTGGAAGGGGCTAGCGCGGAATGAGCAGTTCTTC. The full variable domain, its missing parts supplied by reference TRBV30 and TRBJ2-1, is SQTIHQWPATLVQPVGSPLSLECTVEGTSNPNLYWYRQAAGRGLQLLFYSVGIGQISSEVPQNLSASRPQDRQFILSSKKLLLSDSGFYLCAWKGLARNEQFFGPGTRLTVL.

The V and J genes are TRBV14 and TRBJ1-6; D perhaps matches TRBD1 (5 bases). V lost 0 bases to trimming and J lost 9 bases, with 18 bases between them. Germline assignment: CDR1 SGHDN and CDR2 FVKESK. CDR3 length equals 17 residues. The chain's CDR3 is CASSQDRGARLISPLHF. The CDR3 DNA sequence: TGTGCCAGCAGCCAAGATCGCGGGGCAAGGCTCATTTCACCCCTCCACTTT.

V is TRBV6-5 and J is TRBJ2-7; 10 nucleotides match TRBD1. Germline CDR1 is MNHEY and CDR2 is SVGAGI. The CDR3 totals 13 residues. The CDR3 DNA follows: TGTACCGCAAGTGACAGGGGGCGTTACGAGCAGTACTTC. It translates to CTASDRGRYEQYF.

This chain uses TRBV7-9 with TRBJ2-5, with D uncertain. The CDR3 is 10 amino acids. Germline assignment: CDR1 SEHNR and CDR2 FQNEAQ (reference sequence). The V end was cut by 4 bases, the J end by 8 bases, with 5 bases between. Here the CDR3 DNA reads TGTGCCAGCAGCTCACAAACCCAGTACTTC. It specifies CASSSQTQYF. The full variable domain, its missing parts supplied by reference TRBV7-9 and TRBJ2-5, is DTGVSQNPRHKITKRGQNVTFRCDPISEHNRLYWYRQTLGQGPEFLTYFQNEAQLEKSRLLSDRFSAERPKGSFSTLEIQRTEQGDSAMYLCASSSQTQYFGPGTRLLVL.

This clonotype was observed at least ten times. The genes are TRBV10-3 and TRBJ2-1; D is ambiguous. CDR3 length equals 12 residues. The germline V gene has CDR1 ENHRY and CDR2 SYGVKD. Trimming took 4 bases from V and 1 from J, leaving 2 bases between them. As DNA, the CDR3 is TGTGCCATCAGTGGGTCCTACAATGAGCAGTTCTTC. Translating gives CAISGSYNEQFF.

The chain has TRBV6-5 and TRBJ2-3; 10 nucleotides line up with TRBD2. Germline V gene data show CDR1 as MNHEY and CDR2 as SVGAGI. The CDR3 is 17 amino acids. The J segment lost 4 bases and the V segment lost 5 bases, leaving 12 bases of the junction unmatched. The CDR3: CASSHTTLAGVPDTQYF. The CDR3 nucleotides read TGTGCCAGCAGTCACACAACCCTAGCGGGGGTCCCAGATACGCAGTATTTT.

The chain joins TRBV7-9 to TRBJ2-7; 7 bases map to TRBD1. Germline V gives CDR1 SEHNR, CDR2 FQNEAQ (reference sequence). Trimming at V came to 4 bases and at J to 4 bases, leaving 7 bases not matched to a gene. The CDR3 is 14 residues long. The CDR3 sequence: CASSSPGQMYEQYF. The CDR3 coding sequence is TGTGCCAGCAGCTCCCCGGGACAGATGTACGAGCAGTACTTC.

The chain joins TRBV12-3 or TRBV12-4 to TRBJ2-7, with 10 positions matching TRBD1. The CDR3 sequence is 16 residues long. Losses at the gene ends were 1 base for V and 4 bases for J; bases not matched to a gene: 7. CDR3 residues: CASSLEWTGGAYEQYF. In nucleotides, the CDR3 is TGTGCCAGCAGTTTAGAGTGGACAGGGGGGGCATACGAGCAGTACTTC.

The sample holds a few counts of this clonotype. CDR3 DNA: TGTGCCAGCAGCCAAGACGCAGCTAGGACGCAGTATTTT. Translating gives CASSQDAARTQYF. This rearrangement joins TRBV4-2 to TRBJ2-3; D remains ambiguous. V lost 0 bases and J 9 bases, leaving 10 bases between the germline ends. This CDR3 spans 13 amino acids. The germline V gene encodes CDR1 LGHNA and CDR2 YNFKEQ.

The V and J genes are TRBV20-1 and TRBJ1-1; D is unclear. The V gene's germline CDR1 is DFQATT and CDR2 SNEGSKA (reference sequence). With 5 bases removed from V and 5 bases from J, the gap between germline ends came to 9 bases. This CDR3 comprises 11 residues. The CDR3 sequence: CSALHGTEAFF. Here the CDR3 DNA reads TGCAGTGCTCTTCACGGGACTGAAGCTTTCTTT.

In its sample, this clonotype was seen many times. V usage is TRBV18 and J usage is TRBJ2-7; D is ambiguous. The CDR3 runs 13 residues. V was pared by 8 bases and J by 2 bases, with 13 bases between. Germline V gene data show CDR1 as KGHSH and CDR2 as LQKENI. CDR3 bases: TGTGCCAGCAGCCCCGTGGGGACCTACGAGCAGTACTTC. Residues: CASSPVGTYEQYF.